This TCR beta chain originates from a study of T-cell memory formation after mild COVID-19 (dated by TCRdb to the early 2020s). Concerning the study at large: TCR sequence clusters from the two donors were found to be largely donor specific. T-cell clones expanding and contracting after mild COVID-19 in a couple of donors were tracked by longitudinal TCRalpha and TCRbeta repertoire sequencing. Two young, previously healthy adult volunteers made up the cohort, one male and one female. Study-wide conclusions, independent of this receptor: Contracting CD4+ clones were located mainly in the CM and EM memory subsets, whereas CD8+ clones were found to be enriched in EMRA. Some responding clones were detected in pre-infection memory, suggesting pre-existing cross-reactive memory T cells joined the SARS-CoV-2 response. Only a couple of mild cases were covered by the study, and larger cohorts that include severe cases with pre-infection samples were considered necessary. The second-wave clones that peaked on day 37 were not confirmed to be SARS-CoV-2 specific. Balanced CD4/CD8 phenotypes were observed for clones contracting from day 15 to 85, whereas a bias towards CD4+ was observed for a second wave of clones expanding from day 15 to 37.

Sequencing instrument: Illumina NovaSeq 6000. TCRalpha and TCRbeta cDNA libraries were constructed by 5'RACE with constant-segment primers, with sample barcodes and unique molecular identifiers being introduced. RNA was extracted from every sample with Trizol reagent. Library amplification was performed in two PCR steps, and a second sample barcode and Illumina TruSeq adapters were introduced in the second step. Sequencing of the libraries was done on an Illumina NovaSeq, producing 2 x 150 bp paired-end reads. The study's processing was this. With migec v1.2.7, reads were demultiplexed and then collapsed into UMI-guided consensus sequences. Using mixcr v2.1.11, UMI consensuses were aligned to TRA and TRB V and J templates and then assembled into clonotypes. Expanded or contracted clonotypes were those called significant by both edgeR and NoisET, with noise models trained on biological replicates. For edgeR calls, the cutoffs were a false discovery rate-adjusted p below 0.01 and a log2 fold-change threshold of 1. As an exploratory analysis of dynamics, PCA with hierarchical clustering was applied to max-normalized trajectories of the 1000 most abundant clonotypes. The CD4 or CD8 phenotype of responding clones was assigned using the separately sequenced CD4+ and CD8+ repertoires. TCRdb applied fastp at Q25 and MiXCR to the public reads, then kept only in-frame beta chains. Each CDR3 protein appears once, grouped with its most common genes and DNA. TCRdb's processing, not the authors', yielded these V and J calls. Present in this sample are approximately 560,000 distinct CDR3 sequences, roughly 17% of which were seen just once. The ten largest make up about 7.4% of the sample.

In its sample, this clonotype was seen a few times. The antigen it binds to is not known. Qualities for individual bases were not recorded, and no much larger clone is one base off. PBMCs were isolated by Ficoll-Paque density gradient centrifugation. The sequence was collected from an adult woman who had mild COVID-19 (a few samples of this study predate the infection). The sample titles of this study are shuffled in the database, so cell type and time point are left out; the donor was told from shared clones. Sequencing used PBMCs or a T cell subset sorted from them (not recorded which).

At the DNA level, the sequence is TGTGCCAGCAGCCAAGATCTGACTAGCGGGAGCTATGAGCAGTTCTTC. It is translated as CASSQDLTSGSYEQFF. The chain is made from TRBV4-2 and TRBJ2-1, with 12 middle bases fitting TRBD2. The CDR3 starts with the cysteine, ends with the phenylalanine, and has 16 residues. Left in the record is the CDR3 DNA by itself, 48 bases read in frame from the first base. Taken from the germline V gene, the CDR1 and CDR2 loops are LGHNA and YNFKEQ. The V end gives up 0 bases and the J end 8 bases, leaving 5 bases in the junction not matched to a gene.